These T cell receptor beta chains were read from a single sample in a study of T-cell reconstitution after alpha-beta-depleted transplantation in children. TCRdb re-called the PCR reads with MiXCR, one entry per CDR3 protein. The sample lists roughly 100,000 distinct CDR3 sequences; roughly 7.1% were seen once. Sequenced material: PBMCs, taken before TCRalphabeta/CD19-depleted stem cell transplant. Receptors were obtained from a boy younger than 10 with acute lymphoblastic leukemia, due to receive a stem cell transplant. The CDR3 runs from the conserved cysteine through the conserved F or W. D genes are given only for firm matches. Not every row has a clone size; where given, it reads once, few, many or a size class.

TRBV4-3,NA,TRBJ2-2,many,CASSQGHRTAGELFF,TGCGCCAGCAGCCAAGGACACCGGACCGCCGGGGAGCTGTTTTTT
TRBV7-8,TRBD2,TRBJ2-2,NA,CASSLVGGLAGPTGELFF,TGTGCCAGCAGCTTAGTTGGTGGACTAGCGGGGCCCACCGGGGAGCTGTTTTTT
TRBV3-1,TRBD2,TRBJ2-3,many,CASFSGGARDTQYF,TGTGCCAGCTTTAGCGGGGGGGCGCGGGATACGCAGTATTTT
TRBV2,NA,TRBJ1-2,NA,CASSREGGYTF,TGTGCCAGCAGTCGCGAAGGTGGCTACACCTTC
TRBV6-1,NA,TRBJ1-1,many,CASSEGSLRHTEAFF,TGTGCCAGCAGTGAAGGCTCCCTCAGACACACTGAAGCTTTCTTT
TRBV7-2,NA,TRBJ1-1,many,CASSGPREGNTEAFF,TGTGCCAGCAGCGGACCCCGGGAGGGGAACACTGAAGCTTTCTTT
TRBV15,NA,TRBJ1-1,few,CATSRDPGTEAFF,TGTGCCACCAGCAGAGATCCGGGCACTGAAGCTTTCTTT
TRBV7-6,NA,TRBJ2-7,many,CASSSRANEQYF,TGTGCCAGCAGCTCCAGGGCCAACGAGCAGTACTTC
TRBV28,NA,TRBJ2-2,many,CASSLTGYTGELFF,TGTGCCAGCAGTTTAACGGGGTACACCGGGGAGCTGTTTTTT
TRBV6-2/TRBV6-3,TRBD1,TRBJ2-2,few,CASTTGDDTGELFF,TGTGCCAGCACCACAGGGGACGACACCGGGGAGCTGTTTTTT
TRBV7-2,TRBD2,TRBJ2-3,few,CASSLRRGGADTQYF,TGTGCCAGCAGCTTAAGGCGGGGGGGAGCAGATACGCAGTATTTT
TRBV20-1,NA,TRBJ1-6,many,CSARDLVGDNSPLHF,TGCAGTGCTAGAGATCTCGTAGGGGACAATTCACCCCTCCACTTT
TRBV6-2/TRBV6-3,NA,TRBJ2-5,few,CASSYGPTEVEETQYF,TGTGCCAGCAGTTACGGGCCAACCGAAGTGGAAGAGACCCAGTACTTC
TRBV7-9,NA,TRBJ1-1,many,CASSDMLRGRWNTEAFF,TGTGCCAGCAGCGATATGTTAAGGGGAAGGTGGAACACTGAAGCTTTCTTT
TRBV12-3/TRBV12-4,TRBD1,TRBJ1-2,few,CASSTYRGSNYGYTF,TGTGCCAGCAGCACCTACAGGGGCAGTAACTATGGCTACACCTTC
TRBV7-6,NA,TRBJ2-7,NA,CASSPQGDAGAYEQYF,TGTGCCAGCAGCCCTCAGGGGGACGCGGGGGCCTACGAGCAGTACTTC
TRBV7-9,NA,TRBJ1-4,NA,CASRGEGEKLFF,TGTGCCAGCAGGGGGGAAGGTGAAAAACTGTTTTTT
TRBV7-2,NA,TRBJ2-3,many,CASSLDRLRTDTQYF,TGTGCCAGCAGCTTAGACAGGCTTAGAACAGATACGCAGTATTTT
TRBV27,NA,TRBJ2-7,many,CASSDIDGSYEQYF,TGTGCCAGCAGCGATATCGACGGGTCCTACGAGCAGTACTTC
TRBV7-2,TRBD1,TRBJ1-5,NA,CASSSRQGTQPQHF,TGTGCCAGCAGCTCCCGACAGGGCACTCAGCCCCAGCATTTT
TRBV12-3/TRBV12-4,NA,TRBJ1-2,few,CASSRVYYGYTF,TGTGCCAGCAGTAGGGTGTACTATGGCTACACCTTC
TRBV6-4,NA,TRBJ2-2,many,CASSETAGGSGELFF,TGTGCCAGCAGTGAAACGGCCGGAGGATCCGGGGAGCTGTTTTTT
TRBV5-5,TRBD1,TRBJ2-3,many,CASSLTGGRTDTQYF,TGTGCCAGCAGCCTGACAGGGGGCCGAACAGATACGCAGTATTTT
TRBV18,TRBD1,TRBJ1-4,NA,CASRDSLSTNEKLFF,TGTGCCAGCAGGGACAGCTTATCAACTAATGAAAAACTGTTTTTT
TRBV2,TRBD2,TRBJ2-4,many,CASSDWGPGGDIQYF,TGTGCCAGCAGTGACTGGGGACCGGGAGGAGACATTCAGTACTTC
TRBV5-1,NA,TRBJ1-1,many,CASSPGGGAGLRNTEAFF,TGCGCCAGCAGCCCCGGTGGAGGGGCCGGTTTAAGGAACACTGAAGCTTTCTTT
TRBV5-4,NA,TRBJ1-1,NA,CASSSRGGRRDEAFF,TGTGCCAGCAGCTCTAGGGGGGGTCGGAGAGATGAAGCTTTCTTT
TRBV20-1,TRBD2,TRBJ2-3,many,CSAWTSGGTDTQYF,TGCAGTGCTTGGACTAGCGGGGGCACAGATACGCAGTATTTT
TRBV20-1,TRBD2,TRBJ2-1,NA,CSARPGLAELQSYNEQFF,TGCAGTGCTAGGCCGGGACTAGCGGAACTTCAATCCTACAATGAGCAGTTCTTC
TRBV5-1,NA,TRBJ2-3,many,CASSVGGTALFTDTQYF,TGCGCCAGCAGCGTTGGGGGGACAGCTCTTTTCACAGATACGCAGTATTTT
TRBV20-1,NA,TRBJ1-1,NA,CSARPANTEAFF,TGCAGTGCTAGACCGGCGAACACTGAAGCTTTCTTT
TRBV7-6,TRBD2,TRBJ2-1,many,CASSLGPSGGTQFF,TGTGCCAGCAGCCTGGGGCCTAGCGGGGGGACCCAGTTCTTC
TRBV7-2,TRBD2,TRBJ2-5,few,CASSLGASGGQETQYF,TGTGCCAGCAGCCTCGGGGCTAGCGGGGGCCAAGAGACCCAGTACTTC
TRBV20-1,TRBD1,TRBJ1-4,few,CSAKGAQGEKLFF,TGCAGTGCGAAGGGGGCGCAGGGTGAAAAACTGTTTTTT
TRBV13,NA,TRBJ2-5,NA,CASSPGGGAKTQYF,TGTGCCAGCAGCCCCGGCGGAGGGGCGAAGACCCAGTACTTC
TRBV10-3,NA,TRBJ1-3,many,CAISEPRTAGNTIYF,TGTGCCATCAGTGAGCCCAGGACAGCTGGAAACACCATATATTTT
TRBV20-1,TRBD2,TRBJ2-3,NA,CSANNVASGGEGDTQYF,TGCAGTGCGAATAATGTGGCTAGCGGGGGGGAGGGAGATACGCAGTATTTT
TRBV29-1,TRBD1,TRBJ1-1,many,CSVEPTGEGTEAFF,TGCAGCGTCGAGCCCACAGGGGAGGGCACTGAAGCTTTCTTT
TRBV7-9,TRBD1,TRBJ1-1,medium-sized,CASTGQGLTEAFF,TGTGCCAGCACCGGACAGGGGTTGACTGAAGCTTTCTTT
TRBV6-4,NA,TRBJ2-1,many,CASSSGSQGSWSGSTSYNEQFF,TGTGCCAGCAGTAGTGGATCACAGGGCAGTTGGAGTGGGAGCACCTCCTACAATGAGCAGTTCTTC
TRBV6-2/TRBV6-3,TRBD1,TRBJ1-2,many,CASSYLGQGFGYTF,TGTGCCAGCAGCTACCTTGGACAGGGGTTTGGCTACACCTTC
TRBV5-5,NA,TRBJ2-5,NA,CASSRTAVEQETQYF,TGTGCCAGCAGCCGGACAGCGGTCGAACAAGAGACCCAGTACTTC
TRBV28,TRBD1,TRBJ1-1,many,CASSVPASGGTEAFF,TGTGCCAGCAGCGTTCCCGCCTCAGGGGGCACTGAAGCTTTCTTT
TRBV12-3/TRBV12-4,NA,TRBJ1-1,many,CASSFLAPTGTTEAFF,TGTGCCAGCAGTTTTTTAGCCCCTACAGGGACGACTGAAGCTTTCTTT
TRBV4-2,NA,TRBJ2-1,few,CASSQVNRASSTSYNEQFF,TGTGCCAGCAGCCAAGTCAATCGGGCTTCTTCTACCTCCTACAATGAGCAGTTCTTC
TRBV7-6,NA,TRBJ2-5,many,CASSLGGLNQETQYF,TGTGCCAGCAGCTTGGGAGGATTAAACCAAGAGACCCAGTACTTC
TRBV7-2,NA,TRBJ2-5,many,CASSFSDGETQYF,TGTGCCAGCAGCTTCTCAGACGGAGAGACCCAGTACTTC
TRBV4-2,NA,TRBJ1-6,NA,CASSPDVGAPANSPLHF,TGTGCCAGCAGCCCCGACGTGGGGGCTCCGGCTAATTCACCCCTCCACTTT
TRBV12-3/TRBV12-4,TRBD1,TRBJ2-3,many,CASSVTGKDTQYF,TGTGCCAGCAGTGTGACAGGGAAAGATACGCAGTATTTT
TRBV5-1,NA,TRBJ2-1,many,CASRGHREGEQFF,TGCGCCAGCAGGGGACACAGGGAGGGAGAGCAGTTCTTC
TRBV7-9,NA,TRBJ2-7,many,CASSPPPGTEQYF,TGTGCCAGCAGCCCCCCTCCCGGTACCGAGCAGTACTTC
TRBV28,NA,TRBJ2-1,NA,CASSLLAGSSYNEQFF,TGTGCCAGCAGTTTATTGGCAGGGAGCTCCTACAATGAGCAGTTCTTC
TRBV6-2/TRBV6-3,TRBD1,TRBJ2-7,many,CASWDRGPSYEQYF,TGTGCCAGCTGGGACAGGGGGCCGTCCTACGAGCAGTACTTC
TRBV20-1,TRBD1,TRBJ1-6,few,CSATQTGGAFNSPLHF,TGCAGTGCTACCCAGACAGGGGGCGCCTTCAATTCACCCCTCCACTTT
TRBV19,TRBD1,TRBJ1-4,NA,CASRDRARGEKLFF,TGTGCCTCCCGGGACAGGGCGCGGGGTGAAAAACTGTTTTTT
TRBV10-2,NA,TRBJ1-1,once,CASFATADTEAFF,TGCGCCAGCTTTGCGACAGCCGACACTGAAGCTTTCTTT
TRBV6-2/TRBV6-3,NA,TRBJ2-2,many,CASSYSQTGELFF,TGTGCCAGCAGTTACTCGCAAACCGGGGAGCTGTTTTTT
TRBV6-1,TRBD2,TRBJ2-5,few,CASSDLLAEYQETQYF,TGTGCCAGCAGTGACTTGCTAGCGGAGTACCAAGAGACCCAGTACTTC
TRBV6-2/TRBV6-3,TRBD1,TRBJ1-2,NA,CASTLGQGHYGYTF,TGTGCCAGCACCCTCGGACAGGGTCACTATGGCTACACCTTC